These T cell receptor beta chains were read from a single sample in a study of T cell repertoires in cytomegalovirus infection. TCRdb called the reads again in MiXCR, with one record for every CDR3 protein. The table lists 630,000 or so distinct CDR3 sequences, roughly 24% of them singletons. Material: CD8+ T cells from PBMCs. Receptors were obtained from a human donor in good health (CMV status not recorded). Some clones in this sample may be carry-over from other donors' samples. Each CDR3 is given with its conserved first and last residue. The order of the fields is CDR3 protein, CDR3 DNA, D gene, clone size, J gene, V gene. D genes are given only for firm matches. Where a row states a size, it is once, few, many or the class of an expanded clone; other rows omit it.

CASSLGGGAVYNEQFF	TGTGCCAGCAGCTTAGGGGGGGGGGCCGTCTACAATGAGCAGTTCTTC	.	.	TRBJ2-1	TRBV7-2
CASSSSGGAVDTQYF	TGTGCCAGCAGCTCGAGCGGGGGGGCCGTAGATACGCAGTATTTT	TRBD2	.	TRBJ2-3	TRBV7-3
CASSLTGTETQYF	TGTGCCAGCAGCTTAACGGGGACGGAGACCCAGTACTTC	.	many	TRBJ2-5	TRBV7-3
CSARDRQGTRNEQFF	TGCAGTGCTAGAGATCGGCAGGGCACTAGAAATGAGCAGTTCTTC	.	.	TRBJ2-1	TRBV20-1
CANSLGGTEAFF	TGTGCCAACAGCCTGGGGGGCACTGAAGCTTTCTTT	.	.	TRBJ1-1	TRBV7-4
CASSFTGTGPTKQFF	TGTGCCAGCAGTTTCACCGGGACTGGACCCACAAAGCAGTTCTTC	.	many	TRBJ2-1	TRBV6-2/TRBV6-3
CASSQVSGGAYNEQFF	TGCGCCAGCAGCCAAGTTAGCGGGGGGGCCTACAATGAGCAGTTCTTC	TRBD2	few	TRBJ2-1	TRBV4-3
CASSIVRDSNTGELFF	TGTGCCAGTAGTATAGTTCGGGACAGTAACACCGGGGAGCTGTTTTTT	TRBD1	.	TRBJ2-2	TRBV19
CASGRAYEQYF	TGTGCCAGCGGGCGGGCCTACGAGCAGTACTTC	.	.	TRBJ2-7	TRBV2
CSVERREGEQFF	TGCAGCGTTGAACGTAGAGAAGGGGAGCAGTTCTTC	.	few	TRBJ2-1	TRBV29-1
CASSSRGLSYNEQFF	TGTGCCAGCAGTTCTCGGGGCCTCTCCTACAATGAGCAGTTCTTC	.	few	TRBJ2-1	TRBV12-3/TRBV12-4
CASSLEPGLAVYNEQSF	TGTGCCAGCAGCTTGGAGCCAGGACTAGCGGTCTACAATGAGCAGTCCTTC	TRBD2	.	TRBJ2-1	TRBV7-6
CSVWGKHTEAFF	TGCAGCGTTTGGGGGAAACACACTGAAGCTTTCTTT	.	once	TRBJ1-1	TRBV29-1
CASSQETEGARADTQYF	TGCGCCAGCAGCCAAGAAACGGAGGGGGCTAGGGCAGATACGCAGTATTTT	.	.	TRBJ2-3	TRBV4-3
CASSYSGVLGEQFF	TGTGCCAGCAGTTACTCCGGGGTTTTAGGTGAGCAGTTCTTC	.	.	TRBJ2-1	TRBV6-5
CSARDLSDGLYLETQYF	TGCAGTGCTAGAGATCTTTCGGACGGTCTGTATTTGGAGACCCAGTACTTC	.	.	TRBJ2-5	TRBV20-1
CASGDFTDTQYF	TGTGCCAGCGGGGACTTCACAGATACGCAGTATTTT	.	many	TRBJ2-3	TRBV7-2
CSASYTGVGSYNEQFF	TGCAGTGCTAGTTACACCGGGGTTGGTTCCTACAATGAGCAGTTCTTC	.	many	TRBJ2-1	TRBV20-1